The rows below give T cell receptor beta chains drawn from one sample of a study of T cells in Graves' hyperthyroidism and ophthalmopathy. TCRdb re-called the multiplex PCR reads with MiXCR, one entry per CDR3 protein. The data hold roughly 510,000 distinct CDR3 sequences, with 40% to 50% observed a single time. The sample taken for sequencing was peripheral blood or thyroid tissue (not recorded which). The receptor source for this set is an adult woman with Graves' disease, either hyperthyroidism or ophthalmopathy (not recorded which). Both conserved end residues are part of each CDR3. Fields, in order: V gene, D gene, J gene, clone size, CDR3 protein, CDR3 DNA. D genes are given only for firm matches. Rows may omit the clone size; those that give it use once, few, many or a size class.

>TRBV25-1|-|TRBJ1-1|few
CASSGVGIQAEAFF
TGTGCCAGCAGTGGGGTAGGGATCCAAGCTGAAGCTTTCTTT
>TRBV10-1|-|TRBJ1-1|-
CASSGSQIEDTEAFF
TGCGCCAGCAGCGGCAGCCAAATAGAGGACACTGAAGCTTTCTTT
>TRBV4-2|TRBD2|TRBJ2-5|-
CASSHVTSRETQYF
TGTGCCAGCAGCCACGTGACTAGCCGGGAGACCCAGTACTTC
>TRBV2|-|TRBJ2-6|once
CASRGRDGANVLTF
TGTGCCAGCAGGGGAAGGGACGGGGCCAACGTCCTGACTTTC
>TRBV4-3|-|TRBJ2-2|-
CASSQDFLPNTGELFF
TGCGCCAGCAGCCAAGATTTCCTACCAAACACCGGGGAGCTGTTTTTT
>TRBV5-1|-|TRBJ1-1|many
CASSLYSGNTEAFF
TGCGCCAGCAGCTTGTACTCGGGCAACACTGAAGCTTTCTTT
>TRBV10-3|TRBD1|TRBJ2-5|few
CATKGTGTYQETQYF
TGTGCCACGAAGGGGACAGGAACATACCAAGAGACCCAGTACTTC
>TRBV20-1|-|TRBJ1-2|once
CSAMRRGGHYGYTF
TGCAGTGCTATGAGGCGGGGGGGGCACTATGGCTACACCTTC
>TRBV6-1|-|TRBJ2-7|-
CARGGTGTPEQYF
TGTGCCAGAGGGGGAACAGGAACGCCCGAGCAGTACTTC
>TRBV29-1|-|TRBJ1-1|many
CSVVWEMGDTEAFF
TGCAGCGTTGTATGGGAGATGGGAGACACTGAAGCTTTCTTT
>TRBV7-2|-|TRBJ2-7|-
CASSLGPGTSSYEQYF
TGTGCCAGCAGCTTAGGTCCAGGGACGAGCTCCTACGAGCAGTACTTC
>TRBV2|TRBD2|TRBJ2-7|-
CASSEAGRETTYEQYF
TGTGCCAGCAGTGAAGCGGGGCGGGAGACTACCTACGAGCAGTACTTC
>TRBV7-3|TRBD2|TRBJ2-7|-
CASSSARLAGDLYEQYF
TGTGCCAGCAGTTCAGCCCGACTAGCGGGAGACCTCTACGAGCAGTACTTC
>TRBV10-3|-|TRBJ2-2|-
CAISEPGELFF
TGTGCCATCAGTGAACCAGGGGAGCTGTTTTTT
>TRBV9|-|TRBJ1-5|many
CASNLQGYSSQPQHF
TGTGCCAGCAACCTACAGGGTTATAGTAGTCAGCCCCAGCATTTT
>TRBV12-3/TRBV12-4|-|TRBJ2-5|many
CASRSRGQETQYF
TGTGCCAGCAGATCCCGGGGACAAGAGACCCAGTACTTC
>TRBV29-1|-|TRBJ1-1|-
CSGKDLNTEAFF
TGCAGCGGGAAAGATCTAAACACTGAAGCTTTCTTT
>TRBV19|TRBD2|TRBJ2-5|many
CASSIDPRLAGGGETQYF
TGTGCCAGTAGTATAGATCCGCGGCTAGCGGGAGGGGGAGAGACCCAGTACTTC
>TRBV5-5|-|TRBJ2-7|many
CASSLQGSRVYEQYF
TGTGCCAGCAGCTTGCAGGGATCCCGGGTCTACGAGCAGTACTTC
>TRBV6-1|TRBD1|TRBJ2-2|-
CASRWGQGSTGELFF
TGTGCCAGCAGATGGGGACAGGGTTCAACCGGGGAGCTGTTTTTT
>TRBV10-3|-|TRBJ2-3|-
CAISESGRQTSTDTQYF
TGTGCCATCAGTGAGTCGGGGCGACAGACTAGCACAGATACGCAGTATTTT
>TRBV7-2|TRBD2|TRBJ2-7|many
CASGRGLAYEQYF
TGTGCCAGCGGAAGAGGACTAGCGTACGAGCAGTACTTC
>TRBV10-3|-|TRBJ1-5|-
CAISVGQGSQPQHF
TGTGCCATCAGTGTCGGGCAGGGTAGTCAGCCCCAGCATTTT
>TRBV29-1|-|TRBJ2-7|-
CSVELGAWGSYEQYF
TGCAGCGTTGAACTTGGCGCATGGGGTTCCTACGAGCAGTACTTC
>TRBV20-1|-|TRBJ1-5|many
CSSSRDRFSNQPQHF
TGCAGTAGCTCCCGGGACCGATTTAGCAATCAGCCCCAGCATTTT
>TRBV9|-|TRBJ2-2|-
CASSAGQTGELFF
TGTGCCAGCAGCGCGGGACAAACCGGGGAGCTGTTTTTT
>TRBV12-3/TRBV12-4|-|TRBJ2-7|-
CASSLRGGSRSF
TGTGCCAGCAGTTTAAGGGGGGGGAGCCGATCCTTC
>TRBV29-1|-|TRBJ2-5|few
CSVEDLVAQETQYF
TGCAGCGTTGAAGATCTTGTGGCCCAAGAGACCCAGTACTTC
>TRBV28|TRBD2|TRBJ2-5|-
CASSRAGGKTQYF
TGTGCCAGCAGTAGAGCGGGAGGAAAGACCCAGTACTTC